The clone carrying this TCR beta chain was recorded a few times. The data derive from a study of control samples from healthy donors and cancer patients. The CDR3 is 17 residues long. The germline gives CDR1 MNHNS, CDR2 SASEGT. V shed 4 bases, J shed 3 bases, and the junction held 12 bases outside the gene matches. Produced via immunoSEQ multiplex PCR; TCRdb's table is partial and in-frame only. The table shows around 200,000 clones, with over 85% occurring only once. This clonotype was sampled from a man younger than 35 in good health. The chain is built from TRBV6-1 and TRBJ2-1; 7 nucleotides match TRBD1. Sequencing input: blood. In nucleotides, the CDR3 is TGTGCCAGCAGTGGAACTATAGGGGACAGTATCTACAATGAGCAGTTCTTC. Its translation: CASSGTIGDSIYNEQFF.